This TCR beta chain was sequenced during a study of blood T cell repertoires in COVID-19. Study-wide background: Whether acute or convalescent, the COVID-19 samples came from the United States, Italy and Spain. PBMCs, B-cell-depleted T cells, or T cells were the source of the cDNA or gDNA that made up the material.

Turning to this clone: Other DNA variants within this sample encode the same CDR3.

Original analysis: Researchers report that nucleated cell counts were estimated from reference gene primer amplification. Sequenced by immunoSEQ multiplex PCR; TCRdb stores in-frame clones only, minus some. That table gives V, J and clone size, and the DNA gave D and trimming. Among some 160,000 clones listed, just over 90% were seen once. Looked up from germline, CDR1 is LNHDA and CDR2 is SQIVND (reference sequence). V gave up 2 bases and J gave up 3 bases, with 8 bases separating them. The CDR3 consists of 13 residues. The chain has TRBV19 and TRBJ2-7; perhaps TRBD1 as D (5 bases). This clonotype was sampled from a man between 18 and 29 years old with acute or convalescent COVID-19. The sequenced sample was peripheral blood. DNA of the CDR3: TGTGCCAGTAGTATAATCCAGGGCTACGAGCAGTACTTC. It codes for CASSIIQGYEQYF.